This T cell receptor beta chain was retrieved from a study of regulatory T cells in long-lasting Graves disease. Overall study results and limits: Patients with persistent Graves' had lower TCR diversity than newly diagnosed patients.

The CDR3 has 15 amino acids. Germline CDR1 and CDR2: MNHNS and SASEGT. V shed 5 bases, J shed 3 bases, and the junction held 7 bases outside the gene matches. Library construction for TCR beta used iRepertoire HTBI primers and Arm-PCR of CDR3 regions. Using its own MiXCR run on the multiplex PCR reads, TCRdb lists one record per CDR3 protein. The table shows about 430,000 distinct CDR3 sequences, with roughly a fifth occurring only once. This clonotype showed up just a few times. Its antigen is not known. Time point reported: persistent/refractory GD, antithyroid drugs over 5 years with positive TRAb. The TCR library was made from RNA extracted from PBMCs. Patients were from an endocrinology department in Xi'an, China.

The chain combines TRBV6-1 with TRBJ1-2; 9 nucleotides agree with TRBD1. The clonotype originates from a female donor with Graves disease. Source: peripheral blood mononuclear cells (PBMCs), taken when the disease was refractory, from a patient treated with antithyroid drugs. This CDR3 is CASSRDRASHYGYTF. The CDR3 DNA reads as TGTGCCAGCAGTAGGGACAGGGCCTCTCACTATGGCTACACCTTC.